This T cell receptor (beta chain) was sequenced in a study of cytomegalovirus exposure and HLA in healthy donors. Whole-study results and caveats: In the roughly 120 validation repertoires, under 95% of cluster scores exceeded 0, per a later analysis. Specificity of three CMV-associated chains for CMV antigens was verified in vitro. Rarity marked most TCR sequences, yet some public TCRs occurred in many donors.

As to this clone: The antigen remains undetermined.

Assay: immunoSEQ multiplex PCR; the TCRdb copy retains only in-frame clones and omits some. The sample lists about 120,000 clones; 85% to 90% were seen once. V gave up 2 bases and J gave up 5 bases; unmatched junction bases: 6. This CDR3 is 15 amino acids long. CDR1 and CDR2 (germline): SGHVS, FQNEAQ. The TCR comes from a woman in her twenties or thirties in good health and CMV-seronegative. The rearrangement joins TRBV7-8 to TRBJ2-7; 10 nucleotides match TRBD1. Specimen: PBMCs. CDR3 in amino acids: CASSLRQGAQNEQYF. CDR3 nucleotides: TGTGCCAGCAGCTTAAGACAGGGGGCGCAGAACGAGCAGTACTTC.